This TCR beta chain was identified in a study of T cells in Graves' hyperthyroidism and ophthalmopathy. Study context: Peripheral blood specimens were obtained at initial diagnosis, prior to any treatment. Study-wide findings and caveats: Researchers found most expanded thyroid clonotypes above 0.001 in blood as well.

The germline V and J ends were trimmed by 5 bases and 3 bases, with 7 bases remaining between them. The CDR3 consists of 12 residues. Germline loops: CDR1 SGHDT, CDR2 YYEEEE. Template material for amplifying TCR beta CDR3 regions consisted of RNA transcripts. A first-round RT-PCR of the TCR CDR3 used the HTBI primer set. TCRdb reanalysed the multiplex PCR reads using MiXCR and keeps one entry per CDR3 protein. The sample has roughly 96,000 distinct CDR3 sequences; around 52% are singletons. On the basis of clinical symptoms, serum thyroxine and TRAb, thyroid ultrasound and orbital computed tomography, diagnoses were made. For this clonotype: Its antigen is undetermined.

This sequence originates from a woman in her thirties or forties with Graves' hyperthyroidism. The sample taken for sequencing was blood. The chain is built from TRBV5-6 and TRBJ2-3; D not certain. CDR3 loop: CASSTGTDTQYF. Written as DNA, the CDR3 is TGTGCCAGCAGTACCGGGACAGATACGCAGTATTTT.